This T cell receptor (beta chain) was sequenced during a study of OX40 agonist ivuxolimab in advanced cancers. As concerns this clone: Its antigen is undetermined.

TCRdb keeps only in-frame clones here, not all; method: immunoSEQ multiplex PCR. This table holds about 82,000 clones, around 83% found once. Study results and caveats: Expanded clones were, on average, more numerous in CD8+ T cells than in CD4+. The authors did not determine the antigen specificity of the expanded peripheral T cells. It was also the case that some nonresponders had low normalized T-cell clonal expansion.

This CDR3 region has 13 residues. This clonotype was sampled from an adult with an advanced solid tumor such as melanoma, head and neck, liver or kidney cancer. The rearrangement links TRBV21-1 to TRBJ2-5. TRBV21-1 is deemed a pseudogene. The sample in question was CD4+ or CD8+ T cells sorted from blood, obtained in a trial of the OX40 agonist ivuxolimab. The CDR3 is CASSKIPGETQYF. Written as DNA, the CDR3 is TGTGCCAGCAGCAAGATTCCTGGGGAGACCCAGTACTTC.